The 9 T cell receptor beta chains listed next were all sequenced from one sample in a study of blood T cell repertoires in COVID-19. The assay was immunoSEQ multiplex PCR, and TCRdb's table has in-frame clones only and misses some. The sample has over 200,000 clones, approximately 90% seen once; the top ten hold approximately 12%. Sequencing was carried out using peripheral blood. All receptors derive from a woman between 18 and 29 years old who had recovered from COVID-19.

This chain connects TRBV27 to TRBJ2-5; D is perhaps TRBD1 (6 bases). The germline V and J ends were trimmed by 3 bases and 1 base, with 9 bases remaining between them. The germline V gene has CDR1 MNHEY and CDR2 SMNVEV (reference sequence). The CDR3 spans 14 residues. The CDR3 region has the DNA TGTGCCAGCAGTTTTGGACAGACCCAAGAGACCCAGTACTTC. Protein sequence: CASSFGQTQETQYF.

The V gene is TRBV19, the J gene TRBJ1-5; D is possibly TRBD1 (6 bases). CDR1 is LNHDA, CDR2 SQIVND, per germline (reference sequence). The CDR3 spans 15 residues. V lost 0 bases, J lost 3 bases, and 9 bases lay in between. The CDR3 reads CASSIEGHLNQPQHF. CDR3 DNA: TGTGCCAGTAGTATAGAGGGACACCTCAATCAGCCCCAGCATTTT.

The chain uses TRBV6-5 and TRBJ1-1; D gene unclear. The V end was cut by 2 bases, the J end by 4 bases, with 11 bases between. Germline V gene sequence: CDR1 MNHEY, CDR2 SVGAGI. The CDR3 totals 14 residues. CDR3 nucleotides: TGTGCCAGCAGTTACAGGGCCAGCGGCACTGAAGCTTTCTTT. The encoded protein is CASSYRASGTEAFF.

This clone was recorded only once. The chain uses TRBV4-3 and TRBJ2-3; a weak D match, TRBD1 (5 bases). Germline V gene sequence: CDR1 LGHNA, CDR2 YSLEER. The length of the CDR3 is 15 residues. V lost 2 bases and J 2 bases, leaving 11 bases between the germline ends. The CDR3 reads CASSQIGHSTDTQYF. In DNA, the CDR3 is TGCGCCAGCAGCCAAATTGGACACTCCACAGATACGCAGTATTTT.

This clone has a single count. For the CDR3, the DNA is TGCAGCACCAGGACATTCTCCTACGAGCAGTACTTC. Translated: CSTRTFSYEQYF. The chain couples TRBV29-1 to TRBJ2-7; TRBD1 might be the D (5 bases). CDR1 and CDR2 (germline): SQVTM, ANQGSEA. The CDR3 runs to 12 residues. V lost 8 bases and J lost 0, with 11 bases in between.

This clone turned up a few times. The chain joins TRBV11-3 to TRBJ2-2, with D maybe TRBD2 (6 bases). CDR3 length: 15 residues. Germline V gene sequence: CDR1 SGHNT, CDR2 YENEEA. Trimming took 0 bases from V and 5 from J, leaving 10 bases between them. The CDR3 protein is CASSLDLGGTGELFF. The CDR3 DNA sequence: TGTGCCAGCAGCTTAGATCTTGGAGGGACCGGGGAGCTGTTTTTT. Using reference TRBV11-3 and TRBJ2-2 for the parts outside the CDR3, the full variable domain is EAGVVQSPRYKIIEKKQPVAFWCNPISGHNTLYWYLQNLGQGPELLIRYENEEAVDDSQLPKDRFSAERLKGVDSTLKIQPAELGDSAVYLCASSLDLGGTGELFFGEGSRLTVL.

The chain joins TRBV18 to TRBJ1-2; 8 bases align to TRBD1. The CDR3 contains 14 residues. J lost 3 bases, V lost 3 bases, and 3 bases had no gene match. Germline V CDR1 and CDR2: KGHSH, LQKENI. DNA of the CDR3: TGTGCCAGCTCACCCAAGACAGGGGACTATGGCTACACCTTC. Translation: CASSPKTGDYGYTF.

J is TRBJ1-2 and V is TRBV19, with a weak D call TRBD1 (6 bases). Trimming took 3 bases from V and 9 from J, leaving 14 bases between them. Germline V gives CDR1 LNHDA, CDR2 SQIVND (reference sequence). CDR3 length equals 13 residues. The chain's CDR3 is CASSMGWGRSYTF. As DNA, the CDR3 is TGTGCCAGTAGTATGGGGTGGGGGCGCAGCTACACCTTC.

The rearrangement links TRBV5-6 to TRBJ1-5; D perhaps matches TRBD1 (5 bases). Trimming shortened V by 0 bases and J by 4 bases, and 5 bases separated the two germline ends. The germline V gene has CDR1 SGHDT and CDR2 YYEEEE. This CDR3 contains 13 residues. Here the CDR3 reads CASSLGTNQPQHF. The CDR3 DNA reads TGTGCCAGCAGCTTGGGGACAAATCAGCCCCAGCATTTT.